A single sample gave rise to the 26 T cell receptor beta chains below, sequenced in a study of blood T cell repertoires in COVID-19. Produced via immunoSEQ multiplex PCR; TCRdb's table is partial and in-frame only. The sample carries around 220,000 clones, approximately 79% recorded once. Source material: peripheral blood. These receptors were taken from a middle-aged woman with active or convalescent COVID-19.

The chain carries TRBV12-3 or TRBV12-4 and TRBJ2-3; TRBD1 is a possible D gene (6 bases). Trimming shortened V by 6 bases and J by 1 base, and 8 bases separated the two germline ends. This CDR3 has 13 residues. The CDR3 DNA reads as TGTGCCAGCAGGGGGGCGGGCACAGATACGCAGTATTTT. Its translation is CASRGAGTDTQYF.

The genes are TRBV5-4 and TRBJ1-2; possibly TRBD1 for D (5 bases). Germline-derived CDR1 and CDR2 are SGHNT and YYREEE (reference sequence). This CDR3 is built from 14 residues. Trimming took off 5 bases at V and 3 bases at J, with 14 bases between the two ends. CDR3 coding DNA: TGTGCCAGCAGTTATGGTGCGGGGGACTATGGCTACACCTTC. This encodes CASSYGAGDYGYTF.

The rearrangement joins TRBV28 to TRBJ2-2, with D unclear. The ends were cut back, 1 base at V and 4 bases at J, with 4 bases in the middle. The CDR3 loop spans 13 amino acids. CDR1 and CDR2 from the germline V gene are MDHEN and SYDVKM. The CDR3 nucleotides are TGTGCCAGCAGTTTATCGGGCACCGGGGAGCTGTTTTTT. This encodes CASSLSGTGELFF.

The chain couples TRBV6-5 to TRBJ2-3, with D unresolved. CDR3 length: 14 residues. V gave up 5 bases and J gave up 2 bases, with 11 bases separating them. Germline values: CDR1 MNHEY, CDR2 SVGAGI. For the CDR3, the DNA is TGTGCCAGCAGTCCAACCGGGTTCACAGATACGCAGTATTTT. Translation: CASSPTGFTDTQYF.

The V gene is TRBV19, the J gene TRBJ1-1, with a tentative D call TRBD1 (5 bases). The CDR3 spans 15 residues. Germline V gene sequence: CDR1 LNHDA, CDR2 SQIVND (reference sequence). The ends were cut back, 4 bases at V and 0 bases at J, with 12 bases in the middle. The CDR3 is CASSRVDIMNTEAFF. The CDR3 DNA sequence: TGTGCCAGTAGTAGAGTGGACATAATGAACACTGAAGCTTTCTTT.

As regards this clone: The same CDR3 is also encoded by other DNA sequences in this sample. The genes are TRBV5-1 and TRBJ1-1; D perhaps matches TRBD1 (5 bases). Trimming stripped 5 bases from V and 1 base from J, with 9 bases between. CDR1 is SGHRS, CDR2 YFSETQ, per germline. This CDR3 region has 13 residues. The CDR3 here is CASSSQGNTEAFF. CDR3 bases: TGCGCCAGCAGTTCGCAGGGGAACACTGAAGCTTTCTTT.

The CDR3 is CASSHGQGRNYGYTF. In DNA form, the CDR3 reads TGCGCCAGCAGCCACGGACAGGGAAGAAACTATGGCTACACCTTC. The J gene is TRBJ1-2, the V gene TRBV5-1; 8 nucleotides agree with TRBD1. V shed 4 bases, J shed 2 bases, and the junction held 7 bases outside the gene matches. Germline assignment: CDR1 SGHRS and CDR2 YFSETQ. The CDR3 extends over 15 amino acids.

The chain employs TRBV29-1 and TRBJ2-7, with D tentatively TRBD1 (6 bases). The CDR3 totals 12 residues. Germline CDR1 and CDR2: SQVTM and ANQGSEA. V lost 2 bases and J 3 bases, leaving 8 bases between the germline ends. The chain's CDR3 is CSVERQVYEQYF. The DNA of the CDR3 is TGCAGCGTTGAAAGACAGGTCTACGAGCAGTACTTC.

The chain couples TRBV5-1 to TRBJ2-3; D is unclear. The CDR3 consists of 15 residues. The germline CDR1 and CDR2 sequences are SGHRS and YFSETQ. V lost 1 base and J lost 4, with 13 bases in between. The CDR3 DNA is TGCGCCAGCAGCTTGATGACATCTAAGGCAGATACGCAGTATTTT. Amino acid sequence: CASSLMTSKADTQYF.

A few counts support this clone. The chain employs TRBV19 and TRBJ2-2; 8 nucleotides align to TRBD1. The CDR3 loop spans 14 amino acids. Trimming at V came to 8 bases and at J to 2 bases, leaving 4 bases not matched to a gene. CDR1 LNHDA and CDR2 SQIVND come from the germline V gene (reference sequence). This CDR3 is CASRQGTNTGELFF. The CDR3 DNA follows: TGTGCCAGTCGACAGGGGACAAACACCGGGGAGCTGTTTTTT.

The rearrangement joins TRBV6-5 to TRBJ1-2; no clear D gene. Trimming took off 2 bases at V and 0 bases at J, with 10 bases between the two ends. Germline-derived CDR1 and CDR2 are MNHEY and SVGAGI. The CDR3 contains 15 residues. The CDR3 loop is CASSYGLPTNYGYTF. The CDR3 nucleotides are TGTGCCAGCAGTTACGGTTTGCCTACTAACTATGGCTACACCTTC.

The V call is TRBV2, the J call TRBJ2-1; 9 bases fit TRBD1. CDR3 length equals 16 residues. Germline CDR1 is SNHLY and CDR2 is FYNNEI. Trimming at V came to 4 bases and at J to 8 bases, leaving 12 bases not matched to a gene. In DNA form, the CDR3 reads TGTGCCAGCAGTGTGTGGAAGGACAGGGGAAGCGATGAGCAGTTCTTC. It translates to CASSVWKDRGSDEQFF.

The CDR3 region is CASSFRLAGAGEQFF. Written as DNA, the CDR3 is TGTGCCAGCAGCTTCCGACTAGCGGGGGCGGGTGAGCAGTTCTTC. The V and J genes are TRBV11-1 and TRBJ2-1, with TRBD2 identical over 12 bases. Germline trimming cut 3 bases from V and 9 bases from J; bases unmatched to any gene: 6. Germline values: CDR1 SGHAT, CDR2 FQDESV (reference sequence). The CDR3 is 15 residues long.

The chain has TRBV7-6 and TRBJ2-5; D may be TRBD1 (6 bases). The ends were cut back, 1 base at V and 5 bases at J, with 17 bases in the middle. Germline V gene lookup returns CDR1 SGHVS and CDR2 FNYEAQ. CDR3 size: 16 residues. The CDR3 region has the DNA TGTGCCAGCAGCTTAGGCACAGGGATTTCGCAGGAGACCCAGTACTTC. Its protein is CASSLGTGISQETQYF.

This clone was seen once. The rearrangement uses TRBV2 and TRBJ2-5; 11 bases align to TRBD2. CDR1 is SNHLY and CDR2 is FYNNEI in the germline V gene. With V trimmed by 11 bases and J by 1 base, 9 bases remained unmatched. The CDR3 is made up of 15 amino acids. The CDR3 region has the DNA TGTGCCGATAGTGAACTAGCGGGGGCCCAAGAGACCCAGTACTTC. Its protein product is CADSELAGAQETQYF.

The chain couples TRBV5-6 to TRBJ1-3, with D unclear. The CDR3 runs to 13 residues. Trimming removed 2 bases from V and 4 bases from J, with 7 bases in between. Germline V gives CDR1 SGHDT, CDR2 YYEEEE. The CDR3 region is CASSFGGGNTIYF. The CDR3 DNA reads TGTGCCAGCAGCTTCGGAGGGGGAAACACCATATATTTT.

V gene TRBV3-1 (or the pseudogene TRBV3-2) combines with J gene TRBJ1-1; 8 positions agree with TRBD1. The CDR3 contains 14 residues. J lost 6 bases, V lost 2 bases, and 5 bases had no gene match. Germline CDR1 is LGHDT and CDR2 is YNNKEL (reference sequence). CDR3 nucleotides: TGTGCCAGCAGCCAACGAACAGGGGGGGCTGAAGCTTTCTTT. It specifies CASSQRTGGAEAFF.

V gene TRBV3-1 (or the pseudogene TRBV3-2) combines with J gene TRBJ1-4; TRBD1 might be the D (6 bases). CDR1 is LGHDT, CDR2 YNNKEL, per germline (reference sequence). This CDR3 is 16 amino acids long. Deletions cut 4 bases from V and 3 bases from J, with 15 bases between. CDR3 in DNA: TGTGCCAGCAGCCCATACACAGGGAATGCTAATGAAAAACTGTTTTTT. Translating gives CASSPYTGNANEKLFF.

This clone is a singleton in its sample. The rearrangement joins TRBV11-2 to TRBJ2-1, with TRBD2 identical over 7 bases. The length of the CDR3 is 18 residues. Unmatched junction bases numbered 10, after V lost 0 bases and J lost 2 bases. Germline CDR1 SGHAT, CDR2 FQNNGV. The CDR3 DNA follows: TGTGCCAGCAGCTTAGATCCTACCGAGCGGGGCGCCTACAATGAGCAGTTCTTC. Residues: CASSLDPTERGAYNEQFF.

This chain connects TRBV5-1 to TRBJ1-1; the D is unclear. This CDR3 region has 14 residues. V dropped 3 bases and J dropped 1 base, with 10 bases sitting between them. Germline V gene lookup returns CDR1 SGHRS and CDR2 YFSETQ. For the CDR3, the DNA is TGCGCCAGCAGCTCGGACGGGAAGAACACTGAAGCTTTCTTT. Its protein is CASSSDGKNTEAFF.

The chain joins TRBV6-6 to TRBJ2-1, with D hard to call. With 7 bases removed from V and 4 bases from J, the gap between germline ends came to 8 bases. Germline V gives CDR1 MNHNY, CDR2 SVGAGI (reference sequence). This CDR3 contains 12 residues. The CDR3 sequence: CASTDSYNEQFF. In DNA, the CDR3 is TGTGCCAGCACAGATTCTTACAATGAGCAGTTCTTC.

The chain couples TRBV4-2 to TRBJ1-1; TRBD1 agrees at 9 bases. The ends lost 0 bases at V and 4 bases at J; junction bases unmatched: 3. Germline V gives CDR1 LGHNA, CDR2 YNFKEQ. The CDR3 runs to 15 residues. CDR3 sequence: CASSQDGTGTTEAFF. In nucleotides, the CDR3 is TGTGCCAGCAGCCAAGATGGGACAGGGACCACTGAAGCTTTCTTT.

Written as DNA, the CDR3 is TGTGCCAGCAGCCCTTATACAGGGTCGGAAGCTTTCTTT. Protein product: CASSPYTGSEAFF. The chain recombines TRBV7-3 with TRBJ1-1; TRBD1 is a possible D gene (6 bases). CDR1 and CDR2 (germline): SGHTA, FQGTGA. The V end lost 5 bases, the J end lost 8 bases, and 15 bases lay between the germline ends. The CDR3 is 13 residues long. Filled out from reference TRBV7-3 and TRBJ1-1, the complete variable domain reads GAGVSQTPSNKVTEKGKYVELRCDPISGHTALYWYRQSLGQGPEFLIYFQGTGAADDSGLPNDRFFAVRPEGSVSTLKIQRTERGDSAVYLCASSPYTGSEAFFGQGTRLTVV.

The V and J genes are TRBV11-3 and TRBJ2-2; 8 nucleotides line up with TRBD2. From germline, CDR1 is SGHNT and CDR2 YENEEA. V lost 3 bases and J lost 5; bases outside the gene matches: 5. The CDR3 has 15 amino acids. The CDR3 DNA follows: TGTGCCAGCAGCTTCTCGGGGGGGTATACCGGGGAGCTGTTTTTT. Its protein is CASSFSGGYTGELFF.

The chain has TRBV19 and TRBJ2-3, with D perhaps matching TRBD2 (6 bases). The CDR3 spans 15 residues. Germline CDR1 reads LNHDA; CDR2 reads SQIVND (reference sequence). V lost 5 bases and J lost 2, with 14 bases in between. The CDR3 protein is CASSPGTLSTDTQYF. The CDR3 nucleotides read TGTGCCAGTAGTCCTGGGACTCTTTCCACAGATACGCAGTATTTT.

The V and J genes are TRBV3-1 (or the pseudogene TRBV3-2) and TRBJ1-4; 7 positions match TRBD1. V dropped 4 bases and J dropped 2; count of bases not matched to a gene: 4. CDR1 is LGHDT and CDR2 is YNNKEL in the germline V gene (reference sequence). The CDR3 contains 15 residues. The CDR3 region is CASSPSTGTNEKLFF. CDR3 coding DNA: TGTGCCAGCAGCCCCTCGACAGGGACTAATGAAAAACTGTTTTTT.